This TCR beta chain comes out of a study of CD8 T cells in Susac syndrome. Whole-study context: Patients with Susac syndrome were therapy-naive, taking corticosteroids, with some also receiving intravenous immunoglobulin, or taking intravenous immunoglobulin alone at the time their blood was drawn.

V lost 3 bases to trimming and J lost 6 bases; unmatched junction nucleotides: 9. Germline V lookup: CDR1 PRHDT, CDR2 FYEKMQ (reference sequence). CDR3 size: 15 residues. A quantity of about 0.45 to 1 ug RNA underwent reverse transcription using random hexamers. immunoSEQ multiplex PCR amplified TCR beta CDR3 across 54 Vbeta, 13 Jbeta. One entry per CDR3 protein, called by TCRdb with MiXCR from the immunoSEQ multiplex PCR reads. The sample gives more than 150,000 distinct CDR3 sequences, 95% to 97% of which show up once; less than 0.15% is in the top ten. The receptor's source is a human donor with Susac syndrome. The V and J genes are TRBV13 and TRBJ2-3, with 7 positions matching TRBD2. Specimen: CD4+ T cells from PBMCs. CDR3 bases: TGTGCCAGCAGCTTGGGGGGACTAATGCCTGATACGCAGTATTTT. This codes for CASSLGGLMPDTQYF.